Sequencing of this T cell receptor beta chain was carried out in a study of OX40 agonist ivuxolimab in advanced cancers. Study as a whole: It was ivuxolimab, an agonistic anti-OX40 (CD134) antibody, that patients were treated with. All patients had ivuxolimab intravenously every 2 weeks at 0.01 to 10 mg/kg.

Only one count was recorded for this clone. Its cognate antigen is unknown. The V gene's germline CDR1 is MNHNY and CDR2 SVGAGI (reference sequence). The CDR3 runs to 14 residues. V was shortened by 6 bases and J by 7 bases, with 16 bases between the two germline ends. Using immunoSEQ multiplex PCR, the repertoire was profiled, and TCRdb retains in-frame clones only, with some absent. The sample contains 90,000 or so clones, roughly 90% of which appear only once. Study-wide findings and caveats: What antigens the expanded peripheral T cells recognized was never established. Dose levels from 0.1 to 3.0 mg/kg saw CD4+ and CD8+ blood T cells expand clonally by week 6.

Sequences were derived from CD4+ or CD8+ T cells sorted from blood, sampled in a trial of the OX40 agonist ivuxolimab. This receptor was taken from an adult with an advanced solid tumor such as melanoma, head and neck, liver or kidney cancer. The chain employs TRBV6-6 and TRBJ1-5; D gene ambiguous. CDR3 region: CASRQDTAGQPQHF. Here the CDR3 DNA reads TGTGCCAGCAGACAAGACACCGCGGGACAGCCCCAGCATTTT.